These T cell receptor beta chains were read from a single sample in a study of Ad26.COV2.S vaccination and SARS-CoV-2 variants. Using immunoSEQ multiplex PCR, the repertoire was profiled, and TCRdb retains in-frame clones only, with some absent. The sample lists roughly 150,000 clones; 75% to 90% were seen once. Sequences were derived from peripheral blood, sampled after recovery from COVID-19. These receptors were obtained from a human donor who had recovered from COVID-19. CDR3s leave out the opening cysteine and the closing phenylalanine or tryptophan. The D gene is left open where the match is weak. Expanded clones get a size class; other rows say once, few or many, or leave the size out.

clone_size	cdr3_length	v_call	j_call	d_call	cdr3_aa
NA	11	TRBV19	TRBJ1-2	TRBD1	ASRLDRDYGYT
NA	12	TRBV12-5	TRBJ1-5	TRBD1	ASPTGGEGQPQH
once	13	TRBV28	TRBJ1-5	NA	ASSLEAGLNQPQH
NA	11	TRBV27	TRBJ2-2	NA	ASSLSGIGELF
NA	13	TRBV7-9	TRBJ2-5	TRBD2	ASSLEGGGFKTQY
NA	14	TRBV4-3	TRBJ1-6	TRBD1	ASSPDADRGGSPLH
NA	10	TRBV19	TRBJ2-2	NA	ASSNYTGELF
NA	14	TRBV3-1/TRBV3-2	TRBJ1-6	TRBD1	ASSPVKGQGDSPLH
NA	13	TRBV6-6	TRBJ1-2	NA	ASTIFLQGETGYT
NA	11	TRBV28	TRBJ1-6	TRBD1	ASRATGRSPLH
NA	10	TRBV30	TRBJ2-3	TRBD1	AWSLGQPTQY
NA	12	TRBV5-8	TRBJ2-1	NA	ASSPRRHTVEQF
NA	9	TRBV20-1	TRBJ2-1	NA	SFFSGGEQF
NA	12	TRBV19	TRBJ1-1	NA	ASSMLVVNTEAF
NA	12	TRBV6-2/TRBV6-3	TRBJ2-7	NA	ASSYSRLTYEQY
NA	15	TRBV10-1	TRBJ2-1	TRBD2	ASSDSSAGGGFNEQF
NA	10	TRBV7-2	TRBJ1-4	NA	ASSSQGLELF
NA	10	TRBV27	TRBJ1-6	NA	ASSYQNSPLH
NA	13	TRBV5-4	TRBJ1-1	NA	ASSFRTVGDTEAF
NA	13	TRBV11-2	TRBJ2-7	NA	ASSFRAQGSYEQY
NA	13	TRBV6-5	TRBJ1-2	NA	ASSYFQGGVYGYT
NA	9	TRBV5-1	TRBJ1-1	NA	ASSLGAEAF